These T cell receptor beta chains were read from a single sample in a study of blood T cell repertoires in COVID-19. Method: immunoSEQ multiplex PCR; TCRdb's copy keeps in-frame clones and lacks some. Among roughly 220,000 clones listed, 80% to 90% were seen once. The sample was peripheral blood. These receptors came from a young man with active or convalescent COVID-19. Both conserved end residues are part of each CDR3. A D gene is named only where the DNA matches it firmly. Clone size is shown for a subset of rows, as once, few, many or a class of expanded clone.

TRBJ2-1 | - | TRBD1 | TRBV5-6 | CASSGTGTGTHEQFF | TGTGCCAGCAGCGGCACCGGGACAGGGACCCATGAGCAGTTCTTC
TRBJ2-1 | - | - | TRBV7-2 | CASSLGGPMTYNEQFF | TGTGCCAGCAGCTTGGGGGGGCCCATGACCTACAATGAGCAGTTCTTC
TRBJ2-3 | - | TRBD1 | TRBV24-1 | CATSEPDRDSAMGQYF | TGTGCCACCAGTGAGCCTGACAGGGACAGCGCGATGGGGCAGTATTTT
TRBJ2-1 | - | - | TRBV7-3 | CASGIIPEEQFF | TGTGCCAGCGGTATAATCCCCGAGGAGCAGTTCTTC
TRBJ1-6 | - | TRBD1 | TRBV27 | CASASQGVLESPLHF | TGTGCCAGCGCCTCGCAGGGGGTGCTTGAATCACCCCTCCACTTT
TRBJ1-2 | - | - | TRBV7-9 | CASSLDSVNGYTF | TGTGCCAGCAGCTTAGATTCGGTCAATGGCTACACCTTC
TRBJ2-7 | - | - | TRBV19 | CASSARHPRDGSSYEQYF | TGTGCCAGTAGTGCTAGACATCCCCGGGACGGGAGCTCCTACGAGCAGTACTTC
TRBJ2-3 | - | TRBD1 | TRBV9 | CASSGLGDRVTDTQYF | TGTGCCAGCAGCGGACTTGGGGACAGGGTGACAGATACGCAGTATTTT
TRBJ2-2 | once | - | TRBV9 | CASSFYTGELFF | TGTGCCAGCAGCTTCTACACCGGGGAGCTGTTTTTT
TRBJ2-5 | - | TRBD2 | TRBV19 | CATTLSSGGETQYF | TGTGCCACTACCCTTTCTAGCGGTGGGGAGACCCAGTACTTC
TRBJ1-5 | few | - | TRBV13 | CASSQGYSNQPQHF | TGTGCCAGCAGTCAGGGGTATAGCAATCAGCCCCAGCATTTT
TRBJ1-2 | once | - | TRBV5-1 | CASSKQGSNYGYTF | TGCGCCAGCAGCAAACAGGGATCTAACTATGGCTACACCTTC
TRBJ1-2 | - | - | TRBV29-1 | CSVEPQGINAF | TGCAGCGTTGAACCACAGGGTATCAACGCCTTC
TRBJ2-4 | - | - | TRBV5-8 | CASSLVRVYGNIQYF | TGTGCCAGCAGCCTGGTTCGGGTTTATGGGAACATTCAGTACTTC
TRBJ2-5 | few | - | TRBV7-8 | CASSLRPRPDQETQYF | TGTGCCAGCAGCCTTCGCCCTAGGCCGGATCAAGAGACCCAGTACTTC
TRBJ2-7 | - | - | TRBV6-5 | CASRGAPYEQYF | TGTGCCAGCAGGGGGGCCCCCTACGAGCAGTACTTC
TRBJ1-6 | - | - | TRBV18 | CASSRESGGGSPLHF | TGTGCCAGCTCACGGGAAAGCGGGGGAGGATCACCCCTCCACTTT
TRBJ2-7 | - | TRBD1 | TRBV23-1 | CASSEGGQGAEQYF | TGCGCCAGCAGTGAGGGGGGACAGGGAGCCGAGCAGTACTTC
TRBJ2-7 | - | TRBD2 | TRBV11-2 | CASSLGGGGAGEQYF | TGTGCCAGCAGCTTAGGTGGCGGGGGTGCCGGAGAGCAGTACTTC
TRBJ1-6 | - | - | TRBV6-2/TRBV6-3 | CASSYRQGHNSPLHF | TGTGCCAGCAGTTACCGTCAGGGCCATAATTCACCCCTCCACTTT
TRBJ2-1 | - | - | TRBV5-4 | CASSFRGRNNEQFF | TGTGCCAGCAGCTTCCGGGGTCGAAACAATGAGCAGTTCTTC
TRBJ2-1 | - | TRBD2 | TRBV27 | CASRRGTSGDHNEQFF | TGTGCCAGCAGGCGAGGGACTAGCGGGGATCACAATGAGCAGTTCTTC
TRBJ1-4 | - | TRBD1 | TRBV4-3 | CASSQRGQPNEKLFF | TGCGCCAGCAGCCAAAGGGGACAGCCGAATGAAAAACTGTTTTTT
TRBJ1-5 | - | TRBD1 | TRBV5-1 | CASSLGTGDRSNQPQHF | TGCGCCAGCAGCTTGGGGACAGGGGATAGGAGCAATCAGCCCCAGCATTTT
TRBJ1-1 | - | - | TRBV5-4 | CASSAPARGETEAFF | TGTGCCAGCAGCGCGCCGGCCAGGGGAGAGACTGAAGCTTTCTTT
TRBJ2-7 | - | TRBD2 | TRBV28 | CASSRRDYYEQYF | TGTGCCAGCAGTCGTAGGGACTACTACGAGCAGTACTTC
TRBJ1-1 | - | - | TRBV5-1 | CASSLEPGGTEAFF | TGCGCCAGCAGCTTGGAACCAGGCGGGACTGAAGCTTTCTTT
TRBJ2-7 | - | - | TRBV19 | CASSMAPGRYEQYF | TGTGCCAGTAGTATGGCCCCAGGGAGGTACGAGCAGTACTTC
TRBJ2-1 | - | TRBD1 | TRBV7-9 | CASSHRGEYNEQFF | TGTGCCAGCAGCCACAGGGGGGAATACAATGAGCAGTTCTTC
TRBJ1-2 | - | - | TRBV7-8 | CASTNRETNYGYTF | TGTGCCAGCACCAACCGGGAGACTAACTATGGCTACACCTTC
TRBJ2-7 | - | - | TRBV10-3 | CAISESNRPGNDEQYF | TGTGCCATCAGTGAGTCGAACAGACCCGGGAACGACGAGCAGTACTTC
TRBJ1-5 | once | - | TRBV7-2 | CASSLMDGIRESNQPQHF | TGTGCCAGCAGCCTTATGGACGGAATTCGGGAGAGCAATCAGCCCCAGCATTTT
TRBJ1-5 | - | TRBD1 | TRBV6-6 | CASSYSPGTGGQPQHF | TGTGCCAGCAGTTACTCTCCCGGGACAGGGGGACAGCCCCAGCATTTT
TRBJ1-2 | - | - | TRBV11-2 | CASSYTKGDYGYTF | TGTGCCAGCAGCTATACCAAGGGAGACTATGGCTACACCTTC
TRBJ2-1 | - | TRBD1 | TRBV3-1/TRBV3-2 | CASSQWTGNEQFF | TGTGCCAGCAGCCAGTGGACAGGCAATGAGCAGTTCTTC
TRBJ1-5 | - | - | TRBV6-5 | CASRYLTGNQPQHF | TGTGCCAGCAGATATCTGACGGGTAATCAGCCCCAGCATTTT
TRBJ2-3 | - | TRBD2 | TRBV2 | CASSPSGRDSDTQYF | TGTGCCAGCAGCCCCAGCGGGAGGGACTCAGATACGCAGTATTTT
TRBJ1-2 | once | - | TRBV27 | CASSPDRNYGYTF | TGTGCCAGCAGTCCAGACAGAAACTATGGCTACACCTTC
TRBJ2-6 | - | TRBD2 | TRBV28 | CASSSPGGGGANVLTF | TGTGCCAGCAGCTCCCCCGGGGGGGGTGGGGCCAACGTCCTGACTTTC
TRBJ1-2 | - | TRBD1 | TRBV29-1 | CSVESPWGQGVGLDGYTF | TGCAGCGTTGAATCCCCGTGGGGACAGGGGGTAGGCTTAGATGGCTACACCTTC
TRBJ1-5 | - | TRBD1 | TRBV29-1 | CSAGQGNQPQHF | TGCAGCGCGGGACAGGGCAATCAGCCCCAGCATTTT
TRBJ1-2 | - | - | TRBV7-2 | CASSPGRVRGYTF | TGTGCCAGCAGCCCCGGCCGGGTAAGGGGCTACACCTTC
TRBJ2-3 | - | TRBD2 | TRBV7-3 | CASSSPTSPPDTQYF | TGTGCCAGCAGCTCGCCGACTAGCCCCCCAGATACGCAGTATTTT
TRBJ2-5 | - | - | TRBV28 | CASNSRDRETQYF | TGTGCCAGCAACTCTCGGGATCGTGAGACCCAGTACTTC
TRBJ2-2 | - | TRBD1 | TRBV13 | CASRSGSGQVNTGELFF | TGTGCCAGCAGGTCTGGGTCGGGACAGGTCAACACCGGGGAGCTGTTTTTT
TRBJ1-1 | - | - | TRBV4-1 | CASSPSTDLNTEAFF | TGCGCCAGCAGCCCCTCAACAGACCTGAACACTGAAGCTTTCTTT
TRBJ2-7 | - | TRBD2 | TRBV7-2 | CASSFRLARTQPYEQYF | TGTGCCAGCAGCTTCAGACTAGCTCGAACCCAACCCTACGAGCAGTACTTC
TRBJ1-2 | once | - | TRBV6-2/TRBV6-3 | CASSSSGGIYGYTF | TGTGCCAGCAGTTCCAGTGGAGGTATCTATGGCTACACCTTC
TRBJ1-4 | - | - | TRBV10-1 | CASSESTRREKLFF | TGCGCCAGCAGTGAGTCGACTCGGCGTGAAAAACTGTTTTTT
TRBJ2-3 | - | TRBD2 | TRBV2 | CASRPTSGGGTDTQYF | TGTGCCAGCAGACCGACCAGCGGGGGGGGCACAGATACGCAGTATTTT
TRBJ2-1 | - | TRBD2 | TRBV5-5 | CASSLLGTSRESEQFF | TGTGCCAGCAGCTTGCTTGGGACTAGTAGGGAGAGTGAGCAGTTCTTC
TRBJ1-5 | - | TRBD1 | TRBV28 | CASRQLQGFGGNQPQHF | TGTGCCAGCAGGCAATTACAGGGGTTCGGTGGCAATCAGCCCCAGCATTTT
TRBJ2-7 | - | TRBD1 | TRBV11-2 | CASSPDRARGEQYF | TGTGCCAGCAGCCCAGACAGGGCCCGGGGAGAGCAGTACTTC
TRBJ1-6 | - | TRBD1 | TRBV5-1 | CASSLWLQGDNSPLHF | TGCGCCAGCAGCTTGTGGCTGCAGGGGGATAATTCACCCCTCCACTTT
TRBJ1-2 | - | TRBD1 | TRBV27 | CASSSEPYRDRGHYGYTF | TGTGCCAGCAGTTCGGAACCCTACCGGGACAGGGGGCACTATGGCTACACCTTC
TRBJ1-1 | - | - | TRBV9 | CASTPGPFNTEAFF | TGTGCCAGCACCCCTGGGCCTTTTAACACTGAAGCTTTCTTT
TRBJ2-1 | - | - | TRBV27 | CASSLLAGLLDNEQFF | TGTGCCAGCAGTTTACTCGCGGGATTGTTGGACAATGAGCAGTTCTTC
TRBJ1-2 | - | - | TRBV4-1 | CASSHQLQGAYGYTF | TGCGCCAGCAGCCACCAATTACAGGGAGCCTATGGCTACACCTTC
TRBJ1-4 | few | TRBD1 | TRBV6-5 | CASSPGQGGEKLFF | TGTGCCAGCAGCCCGGGACAGGGAGGAGAAAAACTGTTTTTT